This is a list of T cell receptor beta chains from one sample in a study of cytomegalovirus exposure and HLA in healthy donors. Only in-frame clones appear in the TCRdb table, and some are missing; sequencing was by immunoSEQ multiplex PCR. The top ten hold roughly 1.2% of the sample, which has about 240,000 clones, 86% seen once. The sample was PBMCs. The receptors shown here come from a woman aged 25 to 45 in good health and CMV-seropositive. Both conserved end residues are part of each CDR3. Fields, in order: CDR3 length, J gene, V gene, D gene, CDR3 DNA, CDR3 protein. D genes are given only for firm matches.

13	TRBJ1-5	TRBV19	NA	TGTGCCAGTTCACATGACTGGGATCAGCCCCAGCATTTT	CASSHDWDQPQHF
17	TRBJ2-7	TRBV4-1	TRBD2	TGCGCCAGCAGCCTTCGAGGGACTAGCGGGACCCTCTACGAGCAGTACTTC	CASSLRGTSGTLYEQYF
14	TRBJ2-5	TRBV27	NA	TGTGCCAGCAGTCGCAGGGGGGCCCAAGAGACCCAGTACTTC	CASSRRGAQETQYF
16	TRBJ1-3	TRBV11-3	NA	TGTGCCAGCAGCACCGGACAGTACGTCTCTGGAAACACCATATATTTT	CASSTGQYVSGNTIYF
13	TRBJ1-1	TRBV18	NA	TGTGCCAGCTCACCAGGGGCGGGACTTGAAGCTTTCTTT	CASSPGAGLEAFF
11	TRBJ2-3	TRBV20-1	NA	TGCAGTGCTAGATCAGGGCGTACGCAGTATTTT	CSARSGRTQYF
19	TRBJ2-1	TRBV27	TRBD2	TGTGCCAGCAGTTTATCTCCAGCGGGAGGGCCCATCACCTACAATGAGCAGTTCTTC	CASSLSPAGGPITYNEQFF
18	TRBJ2-3	TRBV27	TRBD2	TGTGCCAGCACCTCCCTCGGAAAGACTAGCGGGTACACAGATACGCAGTATTTT	CASTSLGKTSGYTDTQYF
14	TRBJ1-5	TRBV15	TRBD1	TGTGCCACCAGCAGTGGGACAGGGGTTCAGCCCCAGCATTTT	CATSSGTGVQPQHF
14	TRBJ1-3	TRBV5-1	TRBD1	TGCGCCAGCCAAGAGACAGGGGCTGGAAACACCATATATTTT	CASQETGAGNTIYF